This entry features one TCR beta chain sequence. The CDR3 is 17 residues long. The V gene's germline CDR1 is SEHNR and CDR2 FQNEAQ (reference sequence). Trimming cost V 4 bases and J 0 bases; bases outside gene matches: 8. A sample-barcoded 5' primer and a J-beta primer mix were used in a second PCR of roughly 6 to 11 cycles. TCRdb recomputed calls from the 5' RACE reads with MiXCR, one row per CDR3 protein. The sample records roughly 700,000 distinct CDR3 sequences, 20% to 30% being singletons. The sample is drawn from a study of blood T cells in healthy people across ages. These data were likewise used in another study, on T cells of mothers and their children.

Sequenced sample: blood. The sequence was collected from a boy aged 5-17 years in good health. This chain links TRBV7-9 with TRBJ2-3; 9 positions match TRBD2. CDR3 DNA: TGTGCCAGCAGCTCCCGACTAGCGGAGGCTAGCACAGATACGCAGTATTTT. This gives the protein CASSSRLAEASTDTQYF.